The subject of this entry is one TCR beta chain. Assay used: immunoSEQ multiplex PCR; TCRdb lists only in-frame clones, some missing. The repertoire consists of tens of thousands of clones, with approximately 87% occurring once and the leading ten covering less than 5.5%. The data derive from a study of technical replicates of blood from several donors. CDR3 length: 14 amino acids. J gave up 5 bases and V 4 bases, and 5 bases lay outside the gene matches. CDR1 and CDR2 from the germline V gene are MGHDK and SYGVNS. Material: PBMCs. The receptor was isolated from a human donor in good health. Some clones in this sample may be carry-over from other donors' samples. The chain couples TRBV25-1 to TRBJ2-3, with 8 bases matching TRBD2. Written as DNA, the CDR3 is TGTGCCAGCAGTGGTCACGGGAGGGGAGATACGCAGTATTTT. Encoded protein: CASSGHGRGDTQYF.